This TCR beta chain was obtained from a study of shared T cell receptors in the human thymus. Sequencing used immunoSEQ multiplex PCR; TCRdb keeps in-frame clones, though not all of them. Of hundreds of thousands of clones listed, more than 75% are singletons. CDR1 SGHDT and CDR2 YYEEEE come from the germline V gene. The CDR3 extends over 14 amino acids. The V end lost 0 bases, the J end lost 3 bases, and 7 bases lay between the germline ends. This sample was shared with a second study, whose subject was human thymus T cells.

The clonotype originates from a boy under three years old with a congenital heart defect. V is TRBV5-6 and J is TRBJ2-1; D call uncertain. The sequenced sample consisted of thymocytes. CDR3 loop: CASSLVQFYNEQFF. The CDR3 DNA sequence: TGTGCCAGCAGCTTGGTCCAGTTCTACAATGAGCAGTTCTTC.